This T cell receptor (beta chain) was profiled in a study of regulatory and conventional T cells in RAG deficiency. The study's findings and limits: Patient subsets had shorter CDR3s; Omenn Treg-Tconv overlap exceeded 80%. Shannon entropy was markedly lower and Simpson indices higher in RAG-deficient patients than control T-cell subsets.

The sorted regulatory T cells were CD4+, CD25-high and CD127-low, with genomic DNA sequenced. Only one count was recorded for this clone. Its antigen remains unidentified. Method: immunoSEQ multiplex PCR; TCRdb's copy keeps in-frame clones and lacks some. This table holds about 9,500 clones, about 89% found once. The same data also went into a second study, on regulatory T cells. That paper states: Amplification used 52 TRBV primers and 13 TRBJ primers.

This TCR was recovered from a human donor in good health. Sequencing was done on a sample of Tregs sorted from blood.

CDR3 sequence (DNA): TGTGCCAGCAGCCCGGCCACTCCGAACACCGGGGAGCTGTTTTTT. It yields the protein CASSPATPNTGELFF. The V and J genes are TRBV11-2 and TRBJ2-2; no clear D. CDR3 size: 15 residues. The V gene lost 5 bases and the J gene lost 0 bases, with 10 bases spanning the gap. Germline V lookup: CDR1 SGHAT, CDR2 FQNNGV.